A single sample is the source of the 4 T cell receptor beta chains below, sequenced in a study of OX40 agonist ivuxolimab in advanced cancers. Data came from immunoSEQ multiplex PCR; TCRdb stores just in-frame clones and leaves some out. The table shows tens of thousands of clones, with roughly 91% occurring only once. The source was CD4+ or CD8+ T cells sorted from blood, collected in a trial of the OX40 agonist ivuxolimab. The receptor set was obtained from an adult with an advanced solid tumor such as melanoma, head and neck, liver or kidney cancer.

The chain uses TRBV7-3 and TRBJ2-1; TRBD2 agrees at 7 bases. V shed 2 bases, J shed 10 bases, and the junction held 2 bases outside the gene matches. CDR3 length: 12 amino acids. Germline V gives CDR1 SGHTA, CDR2 FQGTGA. CDR3 DNA sequence: TGTGCCAGCAGCTTAGACGGGAGGGAGCAGTTCTTC. Encoded protein: CASSLDGREQFF.

The rearrangement links TRBV2 to TRBJ1-4; 11 nucleotides agree with TRBD1. CDR1 is SNHLY and CDR2 is FYNNEI in the germline V gene. J gave up 6 bases and V 6 bases, and 3 bases lay outside the gene matches. This CDR3 is built from 14 residues. The CDR3 region has the DNA TGTGCCAGCAGCGCGGACAGGGGGCATGAAAAACTGTTTTTT. It encodes CASSADRGHEKLFF.

The rearrangement links TRBV9 to TRBJ2-1; 7 nucleotides align to TRBD1. V gave up 4 bases and J gave up 8 bases; unmatched junction bases: 15. Germline loops: CDR1 SGDLS, CDR2 YYNGEE. The CDR3 runs to 16 residues. The CDR3 DNA follows: TGTGCCAGCAGCCTCACCCTTCAGGGGGTTGGGGATGAGCAGTTCTTC. Protein sequence: CASSLTLQGVGDEQFF.

The V gene is TRBV5-1, the J gene TRBJ2-7; 10 nucleotides agree with TRBD1. Looked up from germline, CDR1 is SGHRS and CDR2 is YFSETQ. V lost 4 bases, J lost 6 bases, and 13 bases stayed unmatched. This CDR3 is 16 amino acids long. CDR3 bases: TGCGCCAGCAGCCCCAGCCGGGACAGGGGACGTAGCGAGCAGTACTTC. The encoded protein is CASSPSRDRGRSEQYF. Using reference TRBV5-1 and TRBJ2-7 for the parts outside the CDR3, the full variable domain is KAGVTQTPRYLIKTRGQQVTLSCSPISGHRSVSWYQQTPGQGLQFLFEYFSETQRNKGNFPGRFSGRQFSNSRSEMNVSTLELGDSALYLCASSPSRDRGRSEQYFGPGTRLTVT.